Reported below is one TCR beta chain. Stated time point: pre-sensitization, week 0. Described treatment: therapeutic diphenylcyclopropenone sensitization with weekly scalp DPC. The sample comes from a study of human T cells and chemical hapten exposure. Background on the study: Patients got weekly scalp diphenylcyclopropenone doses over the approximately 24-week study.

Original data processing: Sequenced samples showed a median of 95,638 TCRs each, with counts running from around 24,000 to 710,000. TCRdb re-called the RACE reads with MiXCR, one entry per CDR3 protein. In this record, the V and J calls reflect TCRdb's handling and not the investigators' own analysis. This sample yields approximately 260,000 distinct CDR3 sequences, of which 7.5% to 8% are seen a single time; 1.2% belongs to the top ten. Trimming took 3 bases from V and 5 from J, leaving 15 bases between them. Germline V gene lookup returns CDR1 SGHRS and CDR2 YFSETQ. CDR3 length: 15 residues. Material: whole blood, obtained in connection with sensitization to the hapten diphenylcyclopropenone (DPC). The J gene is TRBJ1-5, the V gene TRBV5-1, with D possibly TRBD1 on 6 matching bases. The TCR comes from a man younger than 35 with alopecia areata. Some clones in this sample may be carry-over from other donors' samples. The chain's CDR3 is CASSSDGQNYQPQHF. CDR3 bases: TGCGCCAGCAGCTCCGATGGACAGAATTATCAGCCCCAGCATTTT.